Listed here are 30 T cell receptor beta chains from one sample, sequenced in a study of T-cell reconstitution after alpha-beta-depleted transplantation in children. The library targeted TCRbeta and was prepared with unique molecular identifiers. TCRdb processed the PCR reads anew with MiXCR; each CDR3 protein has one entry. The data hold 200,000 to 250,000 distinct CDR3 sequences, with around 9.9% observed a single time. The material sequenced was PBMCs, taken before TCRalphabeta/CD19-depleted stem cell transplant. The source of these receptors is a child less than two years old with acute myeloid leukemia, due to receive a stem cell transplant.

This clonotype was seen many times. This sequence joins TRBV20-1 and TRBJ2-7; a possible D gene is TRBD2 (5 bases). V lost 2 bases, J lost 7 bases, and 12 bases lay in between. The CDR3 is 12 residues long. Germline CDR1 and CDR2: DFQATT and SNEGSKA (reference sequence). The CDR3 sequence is CSARRELVEQYF. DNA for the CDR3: TGCAGTGCTAGAAGGGAGTTAGTGGAGCAGTACTTC.

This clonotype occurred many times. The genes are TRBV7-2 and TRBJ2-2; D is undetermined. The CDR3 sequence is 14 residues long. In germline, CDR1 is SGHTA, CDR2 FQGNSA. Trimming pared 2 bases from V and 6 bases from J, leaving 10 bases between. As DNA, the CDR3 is TGTGCCAGCAGCTTACTCGATCGGGCCGGGGAGCTGTTTTTT. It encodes CASSLLDRAGELFF. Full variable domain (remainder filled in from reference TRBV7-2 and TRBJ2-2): GAGVSQSPSNKVTEKGKDVELRCDPISGHTALYWYRQSLGQGLEFLIYFQGNSAPDKSGLPSDRFSAERTGGSVSTLTIQRTQQEDSAVYLCASSLLDRAGELFFGEGSRLTVL.

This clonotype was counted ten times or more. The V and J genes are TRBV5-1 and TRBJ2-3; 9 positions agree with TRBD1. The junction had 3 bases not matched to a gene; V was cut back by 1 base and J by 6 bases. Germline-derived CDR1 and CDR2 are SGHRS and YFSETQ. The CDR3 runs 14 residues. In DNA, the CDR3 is TGCGCCAGCAGCTTGCGGACAGGGGTGGATACGCAGTATTTT. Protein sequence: CASSLRTGVDTQYF.

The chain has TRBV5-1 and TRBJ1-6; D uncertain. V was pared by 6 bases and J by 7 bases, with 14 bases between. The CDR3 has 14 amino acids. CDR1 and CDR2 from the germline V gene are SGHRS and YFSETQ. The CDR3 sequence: CASNSPDRNSPLHF. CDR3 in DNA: TGCGCCAGCAACTCCCCGGACCGCAATTCACCCCTCCACTTT.

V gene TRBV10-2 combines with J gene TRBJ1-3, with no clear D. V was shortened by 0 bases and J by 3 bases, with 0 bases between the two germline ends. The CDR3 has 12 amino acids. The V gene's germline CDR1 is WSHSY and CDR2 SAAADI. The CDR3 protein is CASSESGNTIYF. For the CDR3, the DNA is TGCGCCAGCAGTGAGTCTGGAAACACCATATATTTT.

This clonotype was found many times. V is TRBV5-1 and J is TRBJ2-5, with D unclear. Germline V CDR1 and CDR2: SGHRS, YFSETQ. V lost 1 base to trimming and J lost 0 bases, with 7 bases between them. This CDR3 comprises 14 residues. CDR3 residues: CASSLYMDQETQYF. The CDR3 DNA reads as TGCGCCAGCAGCTTGTATATGGACCAAGAGACCCAGTACTTC.

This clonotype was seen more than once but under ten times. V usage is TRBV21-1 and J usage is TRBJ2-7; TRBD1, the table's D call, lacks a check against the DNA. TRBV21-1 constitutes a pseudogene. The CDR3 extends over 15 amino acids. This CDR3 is CASRFSGRPSYEQYF. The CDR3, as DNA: TGTGCCAGCAGATTCTCGGGGCGACCTTCCTACGAGCAGTACTTC.

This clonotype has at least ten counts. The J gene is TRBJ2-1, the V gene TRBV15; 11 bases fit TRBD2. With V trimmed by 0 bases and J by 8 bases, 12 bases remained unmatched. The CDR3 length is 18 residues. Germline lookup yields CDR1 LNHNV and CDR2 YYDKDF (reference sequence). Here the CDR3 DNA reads TGTGCCACCAGCAGAGATAGGATAGCGGGAGGGCCATTCGATGAGCAGTTCTTC. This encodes CATSRDRIAGGPFDEQFF.

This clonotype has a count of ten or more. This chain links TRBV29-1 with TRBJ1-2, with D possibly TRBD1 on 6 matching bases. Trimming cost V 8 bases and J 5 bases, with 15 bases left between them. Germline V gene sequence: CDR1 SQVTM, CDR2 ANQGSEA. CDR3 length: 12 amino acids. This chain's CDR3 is CSTQQGDYGYTF. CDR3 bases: TGCAGCACCCAACAGGGAGATTATGGCTACACCTTC. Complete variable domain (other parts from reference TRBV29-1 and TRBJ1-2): SAVISQKPSRDICQRGTSLTIQCQVDSQVTMMFWYRQQPGQSLTLIATANQGSEATYESGFVIDKFPISRPNLTFSTLTVSNMSPEDSSIYLCSTQQGDYGYTFGSGTRLTVV.

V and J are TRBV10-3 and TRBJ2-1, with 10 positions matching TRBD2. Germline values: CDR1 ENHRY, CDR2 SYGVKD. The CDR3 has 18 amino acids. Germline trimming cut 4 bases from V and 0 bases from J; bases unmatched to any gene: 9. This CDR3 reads CAISGPSGGPSSYNEQFF. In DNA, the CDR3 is TGTGCCATCAGTGGGCCTAGCGGGGGTCCCAGCTCCTACAATGAGCAGTTCTTC.

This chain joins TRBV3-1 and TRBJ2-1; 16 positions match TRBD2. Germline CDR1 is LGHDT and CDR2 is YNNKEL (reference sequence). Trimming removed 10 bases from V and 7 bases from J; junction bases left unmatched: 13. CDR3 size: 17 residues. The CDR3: CATCDGTSGRALNEQFF. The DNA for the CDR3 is TGTGCCACCTGCGACGGGACTAGCGGGAGGGCCCTGAATGAGCAGTTCTTC.

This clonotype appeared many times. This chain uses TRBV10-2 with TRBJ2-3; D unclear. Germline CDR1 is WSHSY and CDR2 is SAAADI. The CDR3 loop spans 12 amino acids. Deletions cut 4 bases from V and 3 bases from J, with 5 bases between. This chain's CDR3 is CASSGGTDTQYF. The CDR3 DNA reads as TGCGCCAGCAGTGGAGGTACAGATACGCAGTATTTT.

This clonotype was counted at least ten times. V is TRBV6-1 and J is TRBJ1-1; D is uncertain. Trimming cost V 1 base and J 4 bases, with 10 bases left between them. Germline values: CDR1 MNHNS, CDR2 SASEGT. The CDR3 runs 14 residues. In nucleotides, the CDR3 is TGTGCCAGCAGTGAAGAGGGCCCGGCCACTGAAGCTTTCTTT. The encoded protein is CASSEEGPATEAFF.

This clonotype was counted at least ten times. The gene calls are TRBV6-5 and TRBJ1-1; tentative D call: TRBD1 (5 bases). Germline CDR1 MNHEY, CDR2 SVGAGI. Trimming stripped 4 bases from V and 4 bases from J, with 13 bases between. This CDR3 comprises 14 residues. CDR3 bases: TGTGCCAGCAGTTCGGCCCCGGGGGGCACTGAAGCTTTCTTT. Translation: CASSSAPGGTEAFF.

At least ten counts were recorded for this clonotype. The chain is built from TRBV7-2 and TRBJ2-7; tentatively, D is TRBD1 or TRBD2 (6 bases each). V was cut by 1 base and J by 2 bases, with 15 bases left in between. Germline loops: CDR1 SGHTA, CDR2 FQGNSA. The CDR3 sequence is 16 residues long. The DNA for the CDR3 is TGTGCCAGCAGCTTAGGAGGGGGGCAGGGCACCTACGAGCAGTACTTC. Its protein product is CASSLGGGQGTYEQYF.

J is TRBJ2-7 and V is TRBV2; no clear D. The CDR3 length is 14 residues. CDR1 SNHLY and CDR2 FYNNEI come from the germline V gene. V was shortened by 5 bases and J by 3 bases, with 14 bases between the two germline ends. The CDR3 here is CASSTSGGGYEQYF. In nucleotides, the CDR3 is TGTGCCAGCAGTACTTCAGGTGGCGGCTACGAGCAGTACTTC.

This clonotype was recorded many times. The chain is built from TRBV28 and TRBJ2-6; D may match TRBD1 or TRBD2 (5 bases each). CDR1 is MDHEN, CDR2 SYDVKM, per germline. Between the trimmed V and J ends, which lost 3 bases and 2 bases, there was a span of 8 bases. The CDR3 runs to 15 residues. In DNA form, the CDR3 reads TGTGCCAGCAGTTTTTCGGGACCTGGGGCCAACGTCCTGACTTTC. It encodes CASSFSGPGANVLTF.

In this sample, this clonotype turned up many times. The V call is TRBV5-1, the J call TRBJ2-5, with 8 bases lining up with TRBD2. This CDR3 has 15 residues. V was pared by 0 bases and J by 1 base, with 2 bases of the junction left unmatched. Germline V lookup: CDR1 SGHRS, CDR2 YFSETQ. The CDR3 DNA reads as TGCGCCAGCAGCTTGGCTCTAGCGGGCCAAGAGACCCAGTACTTC. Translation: CASSLALAGQETQYF.

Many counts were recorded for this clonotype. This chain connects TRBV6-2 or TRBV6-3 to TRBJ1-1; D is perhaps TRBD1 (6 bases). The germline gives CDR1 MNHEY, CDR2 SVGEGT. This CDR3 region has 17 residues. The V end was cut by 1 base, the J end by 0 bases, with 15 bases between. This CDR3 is CASSYFSNRALNTEAFF. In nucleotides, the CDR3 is TGTGCCAGCAGTTACTTCAGTAACAGGGCTTTGAACACTGAAGCTTTCTTT.

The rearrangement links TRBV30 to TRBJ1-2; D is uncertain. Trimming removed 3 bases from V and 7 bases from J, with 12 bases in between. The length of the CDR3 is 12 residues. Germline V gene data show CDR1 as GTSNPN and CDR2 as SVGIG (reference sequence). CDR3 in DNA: TGTGCCTGGAGCCCTATCTCCCGTGGCTACACCTTC. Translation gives CAWSPISRGYTF.

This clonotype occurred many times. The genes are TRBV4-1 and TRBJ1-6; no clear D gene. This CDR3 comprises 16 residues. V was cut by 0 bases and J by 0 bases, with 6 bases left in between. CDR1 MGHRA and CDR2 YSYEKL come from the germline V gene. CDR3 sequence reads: CASSQDRSSYNSPLHF. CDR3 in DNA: TGCGCCAGCAGCCAAGACCGGAGCTCCTATAATTCACCCCTCCACTTT.

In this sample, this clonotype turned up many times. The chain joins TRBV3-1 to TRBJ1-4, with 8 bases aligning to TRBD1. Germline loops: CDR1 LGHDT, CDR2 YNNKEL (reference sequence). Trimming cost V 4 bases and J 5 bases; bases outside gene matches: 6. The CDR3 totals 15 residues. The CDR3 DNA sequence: TGTGCCAGCAGCCCGCCCGGGACAGGCAATGAAAAACTGTTTTTT. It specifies CASSPPGTGNEKLFF.

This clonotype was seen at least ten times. CDR3 loop: CASSRQPVDTQYF. The CDR3 DNA follows: TGTGCCAGCAGCCGACAACCTGTAGATACGCAGTATTTT. The chain uses TRBV12-3 or TRBV12-4 and TRBJ2-3, with D hard to call. The CDR3 runs 13 residues. V was trimmed by 6 bases and J by 5 bases, leaving 12 bases between them.

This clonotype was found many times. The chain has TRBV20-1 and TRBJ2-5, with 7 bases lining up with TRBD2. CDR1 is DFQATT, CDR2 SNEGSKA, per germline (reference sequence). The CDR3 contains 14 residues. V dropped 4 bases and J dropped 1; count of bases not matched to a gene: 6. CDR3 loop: CSATGTNRQETQYF. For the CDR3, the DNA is TGCAGTGCTACCGGGACTAACCGCCAAGAGACCCAGTACTTC.

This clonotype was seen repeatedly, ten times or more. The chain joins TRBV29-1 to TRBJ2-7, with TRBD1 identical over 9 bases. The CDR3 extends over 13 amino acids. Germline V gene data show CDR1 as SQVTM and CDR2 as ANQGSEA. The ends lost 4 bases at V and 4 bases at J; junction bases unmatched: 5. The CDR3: CSVGDREGYEQYF. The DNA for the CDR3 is TGCAGCGTTGGGGACAGGGAAGGATACGAGCAGTACTTC.

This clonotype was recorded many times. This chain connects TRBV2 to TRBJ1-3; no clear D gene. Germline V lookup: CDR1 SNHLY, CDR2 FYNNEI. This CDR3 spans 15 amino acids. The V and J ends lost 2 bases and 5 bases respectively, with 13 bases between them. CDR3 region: CASSEPRGNRNTIYF. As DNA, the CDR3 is TGTGCCAGCAGTGAACCCCGCGGCAACCGAAACACCATATATTTT.

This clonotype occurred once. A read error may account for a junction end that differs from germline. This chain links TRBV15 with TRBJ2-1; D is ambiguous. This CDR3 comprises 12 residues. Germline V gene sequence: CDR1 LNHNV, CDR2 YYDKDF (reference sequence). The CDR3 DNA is TGTGCCACCAGCAGAGATCCCGGTGAGCAGCTCTTC. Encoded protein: CATSRDPGEQLF.

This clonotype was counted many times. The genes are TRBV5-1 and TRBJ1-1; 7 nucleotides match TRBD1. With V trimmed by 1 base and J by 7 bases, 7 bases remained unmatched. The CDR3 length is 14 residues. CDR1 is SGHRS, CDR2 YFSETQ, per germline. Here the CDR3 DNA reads TGCGCCAGCAGCTTGATACAGGGGTCTGGTGAAGCTTTCTTT. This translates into CASSLIQGSGEAFF.

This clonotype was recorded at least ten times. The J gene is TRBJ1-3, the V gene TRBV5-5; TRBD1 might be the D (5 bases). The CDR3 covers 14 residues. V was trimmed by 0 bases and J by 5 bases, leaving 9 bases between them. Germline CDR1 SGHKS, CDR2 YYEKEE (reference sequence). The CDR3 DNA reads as TGTGCCAGCAGCTTGGGGACAAACCGAAACACCATATATTTT. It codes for CASSLGTNRNTIYF.

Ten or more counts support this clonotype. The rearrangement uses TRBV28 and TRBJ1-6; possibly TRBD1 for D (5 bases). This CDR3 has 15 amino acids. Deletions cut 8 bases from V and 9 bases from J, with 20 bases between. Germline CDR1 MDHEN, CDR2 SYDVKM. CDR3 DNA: TGTGCCAGCGACGTCTTGGGGGGTGGAGGTTCACCCCTCCACTTT. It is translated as CASDVLGGGGSPLHF.